These 14 T cell receptor beta chains were all obtained from the same sample, sequenced in a study of shared clonotypes between healthy human individuals. Data came from immunoSEQ multiplex PCR; TCRdb stores just in-frame clones and leaves some out. The sample has 2 million to 2.5 million clones, 85% to 95% seen once. The sequenced sample consisted of naive CD4+ T cells from PBMCs. Subset here: CD45RA+ positively selected. The receptors here all came from a man aged 18-30 years in good health. Some clones in this sample may be carry-over from other donors' samples.

This rearrangement joins TRBV2 to TRBJ1-1; 7 positions agree with TRBD1. J lost 7 bases, V lost 6 bases, and 8 bases had no gene match. In germline, CDR1 is SNHLY, CDR2 FYNNEI. The CDR3 contains 13 residues. The CDR3 DNA follows: TGTGCCAGCAGAATGAACCAGGGGGTTGAAGCTTTCTTT. It translates to CASRMNQGVEAFF.

The CDR3 region is CASSDAAGNEQFF. In DNA form, the CDR3 reads TGTGCCAGCAGTGACGCCGCAGGCAATGAGCAGTTCTTC. The chain employs TRBV25-1 and TRBJ2-1; D unclear. This CDR3 has 13 amino acids. Germline values: CDR1 MGHDK, CDR2 SYGVNS. V was pared by 3 bases and J by 6 bases, with 9 bases between.

The V gene is TRBV7-3, the J gene TRBJ2-2; no clear D gene. Per germline, CDR1 SGHTA and CDR2 FQGTGA. The CDR3 has 14 amino acids. Trimming shortened V by 0 bases and J by 6 bases, and 8 bases separated the two germline ends. The CDR3 DNA reads TGTGCCAGCAGCTTAACGGCGTCTCCCGGGGAGCTGTTTTTT. Its protein product is CASSLTASPGELFF.

The rearrangement uses TRBV5-8 and TRBJ1-5; D not certain. Per germline, CDR1 SGHTS and CDR2 YDEGEE. The CDR3 covers 15 residues. V was shortened by 2 bases and J by 4 bases, with 13 bases between the two germline ends. For the CDR3, the DNA is TGTGCCAGCAGCTTAGCTTGGAGTCGGAATCAGCCCCAGCATTTT. It translates to CASSLAWSRNQPQHF.

With regard to this clone: Germline and junction disagree at one end, which may indicate a read error. The same CDR3 also results from other DNA sequences found in this sample. The chain combines TRBV11-2 with TRBJ1-1; D is uncertain. CDR3 length equals 14 residues. Germline V CDR1 and CDR2: SGHAT, FQNNGV. For the CDR3, the DNA is TGTGCCAGCAGCTTAGATCTTGGGAACACTGAAGCCTTCTTT. It is translated as CASSLDLGNTEAFF.

The CDR3 is CAWSVGRGQGEMNTEAFF. CDR3 nucleotide sequence: TGTGCCTGGAGTGTAGGAAGAGGACAGGGGGAAATGAACACTGAAGCTTTCTTT. The rearrangement joins TRBV30 to TRBJ1-1, with TRBD1 identical over 10 bases. V shed 0 bases, J shed 0 bases, and the junction held 10 bases outside the gene matches. The CDR3 loop spans 18 amino acids. Germline V gene sequence: CDR1 GTSNPN, CDR2 SVGIG (reference sequence).

The genes are TRBV9 and TRBJ2-3, with 7 bases aligning to TRBD1. V gave up 5 bases and J gave up 0 bases; unmatched junction bases: 3. Germline V lookup: CDR1 SGDLS, CDR2 YYNGEE. The CDR3 loop spans 14 amino acids. CDR3: CASSRGHSTDTQYF. Here the CDR3 DNA reads TGTGCCAGCAGTAGGGGGCATAGCACAGATACGCAGTATTTT.

This clone came up once. The rearrangement uses TRBV5-4 and TRBJ1-1, with 7 bases aligning to TRBD1. This CDR3 has 14 residues. Germline CDR1 SGHNT, CDR2 YYREEE (reference sequence). Germline trimming cut 9 bases from V and 8 bases from J; bases unmatched to any gene: 16. CDR3 amino acids: CATKPGQPSREAFF. The CDR3 nucleotides are TGTGCCACCAAACCGGGACAGCCTTCTCGGGAAGCTTTCTTT. The complete variable domain, with remaining parts taken from reference TRBV5-4 and TRBJ1-1, reads ETGVTQSPTHLIKTRGQQVTLRCSSQSGHNTVSWYQQALGQGPQFIFQYYREEENGRGNFPPRFSGLQFPNYSSELNVNALELDDSALYLCATKPGQPSREAFFGQGTRLTVV.

The rearrangement uses TRBV5-1 and TRBJ2-5; 7 bases map to TRBD1. The V and J ends lost 0 bases and 5 bases, in that order; junction bases with no gene match: 10. The CDR3 contains 16 residues. Per germline, CDR1 SGHRS and CDR2 YFSETQ. CDR3 loop: CASSLGSPTGMETQYF. CDR3 in DNA: TGCGCCAGCAGCTTGGGTAGTCCGACAGGGATGGAGACCCAGTACTTC.

The chain carries TRBV7-9 and TRBJ1-2; D perhaps matches TRBD1 (6 bases). The CDR3 totals 13 residues. Germline CDR1 is SEHNR and CDR2 is FQNEAQ (reference sequence). V was pared by 4 bases and J by 2 bases, with 8 bases between. The chain's CDR3 is CASSYTGNYGYTF. As DNA, the CDR3 is TGTGCCAGCAGCTATACAGGGAACTATGGCTACACCTTC.

The V gene is TRBV5-1, the J gene TRBJ2-7; possibly TRBD2 for D (6 bases). The CDR3 contains 19 residues. Trimming removed 5 bases from V and 1 base from J, with 28 bases in between. CDR1 SGHRS and CDR2 YFSETQ come from the germline V gene. The CDR3 bases are TGCGCCAGCAGTACCGGGAGCTTGACTATTGCCTTTGGGTCCTACGAGCAGTACTTC. Its translation is CASSTGSLTIAFGSYEQYF.

The chain carries TRBV6-1 and TRBJ2-1; D may match TRBD1 or TRBD2 (7 bases each). V was pared by 4 bases and J by 3 bases, with 16 bases between. CDR3 length equals 16 residues. Germline lookup yields CDR1 MNHNS and CDR2 SASEGT. The DNA for the CDR3 is TGTGCCAGCAGTGCCCCCAGGGGGGGAGTCTACAATGAGCAGTTCTTC. Translated: CASSAPRGGVYNEQFF.

This chain joins TRBV5-1 and TRBJ2-1, with unresolved D. The CDR3 covers 14 residues. Germline CDR1 reads SGHRS; CDR2 reads YFSETQ. V gave up 0 bases and J gave up 7 bases, with 11 bases separating them. CDR3 sequence (DNA): TGCGCCAGCAGCTTGGTGGTGGTGGGGAATGAGCAGTTCTTC. Protein product: CASSLVVVGNEQFF.

This clone came up once. The chain links TRBV7-9 to TRBJ2-3; TRBD2 matches at 9 bases. V was pared by 5 bases and J by 5 bases, with 14 bases of the junction left unmatched. The CDR3 has 17 residues. Per germline, CDR1 SEHNR and CDR2 FQNEAQ (reference sequence). CDR3 sequence: CASSERLAGRFLDTQYF. The CDR3 bases are TGTGCCAGCAGCGAAAGGCTAGCGGGACGATTTTTAGATACGCAGTATTTT. The whole variable domain, filled in from reference TRBV7-9 and TRBJ2-3, reads DTGVSQNPRHKITKRGQNVTFRCDPISEHNRLYWYRQTLGQGPEFLTYFQNEAQLEKSRLLSDRFSAERPKGSFSTLEIQRTEQGDSAMYLCASSERLAGRFLDTQYFGPGTRLTVL.